This TCR beta chain was observed in a study of spatial heterogeneity in lung cancer. Across the whole study: Beta-chain sequences were consistently detected more often than alpha-chain sequences. Broader study findings: Tumoral mutation counts were tracked by counts of expanded intratumoral alpha and beta TCRs.

TCRdb reprocessed the 5' RACE reads with MiXCR, giving one entry per CDR3 protein. Of approximately 8,500 distinct CDR3 sequences listed, about an eighth are singletons. Specified time point: sample taken at primary tumor resection. The CDR3 has 12 residues. CDR1 and CDR2 (germline): SGHRS, YFSETQ. V lost 4 bases and J lost 4, with 8 bases in between. This clonotype was seen repeatedly, ten times or more. Its target is unknown. This beta chain turned up in a library designed for alpha chains; as an off-target read, its abundance says little. The V call is TRBV5-1, the J call TRBJ1-1; D gene uncertain. This sequence was found in a male donor with early-stage non-small cell lung cancer. This specimen consisted of lung tumor tissue, obtained at surgery. CDR3 sequence: CASSHGSTEAFF. CDR3 nucleotide sequence: TGCGCCAGCAGCCATGGCAGCACTGAAGCTTTCTTT.